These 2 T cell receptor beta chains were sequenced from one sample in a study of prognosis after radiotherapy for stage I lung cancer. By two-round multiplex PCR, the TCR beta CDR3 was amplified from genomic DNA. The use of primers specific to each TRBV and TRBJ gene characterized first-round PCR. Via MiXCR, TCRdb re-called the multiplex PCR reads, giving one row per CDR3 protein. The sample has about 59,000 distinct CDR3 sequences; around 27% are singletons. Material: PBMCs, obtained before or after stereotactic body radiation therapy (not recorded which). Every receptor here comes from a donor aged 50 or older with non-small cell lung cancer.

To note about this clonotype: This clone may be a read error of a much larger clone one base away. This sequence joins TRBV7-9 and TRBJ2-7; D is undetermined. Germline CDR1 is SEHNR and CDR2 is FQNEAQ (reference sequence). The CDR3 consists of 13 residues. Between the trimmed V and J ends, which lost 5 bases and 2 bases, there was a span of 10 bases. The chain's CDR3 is CASSTAYPYEQYF. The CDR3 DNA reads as TGTGCCAGCAGCACAGCCTACCCCTACGAGCAGTACTTC.

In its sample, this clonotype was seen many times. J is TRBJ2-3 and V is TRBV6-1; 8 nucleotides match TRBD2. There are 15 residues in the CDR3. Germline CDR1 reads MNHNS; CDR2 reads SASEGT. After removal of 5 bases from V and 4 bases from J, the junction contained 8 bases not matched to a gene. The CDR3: CASSRRGGEPDTQYF. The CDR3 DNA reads TGTGCCAGCAGTAGACGGGGGGGGGAACCAGATACGCAGTATTTT.